One sample yielded the 9 T cell receptor beta chains listed below, sequenced in a study of blood T cell repertoires in COVID-19. This table comes from immunoSEQ multiplex PCR, and its TCRdb copy is limited to in-frame clones, with some not included. The sample records over 200,000 clones, 70% to 90% being singletons. Source material: PBMCs or T cells enriched from blood (not recorded which). The receptors derive from a woman in her forties or fifties who had recovered from COVID-19.

The gene calls are TRBV28 and TRBJ1-2, with 7 nucleotides matching TRBD1. Germline V gives CDR1 MDHEN, CDR2 SYDVKM. Trimming removed 3 bases from V and 0 bases from J; junction bases left unmatched: 16. The length of the CDR3 is 19 residues. The CDR3 DNA sequence: TGTGCCAGCAGTTTTCCCCAAGGTTTCGGGACAGCTTCTAACTATGGCTACACCTTC. This codes for CASSFPQGFGTASNYGYTF.

The J gene is TRBJ2-3, the V gene TRBV11-1; D not certain. The germline gives CDR1 SGHAT, CDR2 FQDESV (reference sequence). This CDR3 region has 14 residues. Trimming pared 2 bases from V and 7 bases from J, leaving 13 bases between. The CDR3 DNA reads as TGTGCCAGCAGCTTACTAGACCCCCTCCATACGCAGTATTTT. It codes for CASSLLDPLHTQYF.

The sample holds one count of this clone. V is TRBV5-4 and J is TRBJ2-7, with TRBD2 matching 15 bases. Germline V gene sequence: CDR1 SGHNT, CDR2 YYREEE (reference sequence). The J segment lost 4 bases and the V segment lost 0 bases, leaving 5 bases of the junction unmatched. The length of the CDR3 is 17 residues. DNA for the CDR3: TGTGCCAGCAGCTTGGGCGGACTAGCGGGAGGGCCTTACGAGCAGTACTTC. This translates into CASSLGGLAGGPYEQYF.

The chain is built from TRBV29-1 and TRBJ2-1, with unresolved D. In germline, CDR1 is SQVTM, CDR2 ANQGSEA. The CDR3 totals 13 residues. V dropped 6 bases and J dropped 10 bases, with 19 bases sitting between them. The CDR3 is CSVAPQGSAEQFF. The CDR3 DNA is TGCAGCGTGGCCCCCCAAGGTTCAGCGGAGCAGTTCTTC.

A few counts support this clone. The CDR3 DNA reads TGTGCCAGCAACCCGACTAGCGGGAGTTTCAACGAGCAGTACTTC. This sequence encodes CASNPTSGSFNEQYF. This sequence joins TRBV19 and TRBJ2-7; 12 positions agree with TRBD2. CDR1 is LNHDA, CDR2 SQIVND, per germline (reference sequence). The CDR3 is 15 amino acids. J lost 5 bases, V lost 9 bases, and 11 bases had no gene match.

This chain connects TRBV4-1 to TRBJ2-7; 9 bases are shared with TRBD1. Unmatched junction bases numbered 5, after V lost 2 bases and J lost 3 bases. CDR1 is MGHRA, CDR2 YSYEKL, per germline. The CDR3 totals 15 residues. In nucleotides, the CDR3 is TGCGCCAGCAGCCAACAACAGGGGGCCCACTACGAGCAGTACTTC. Amino acid sequence: CASSQQQGAHYEQYF.

The CDR3 sequence: CASSSSPGGLTGELFF. CDR3 DNA: TGTGCCAGCAGTTCATCCCCGGGGGGATTGACCGGGGAGCTGTTTTTT. The chain recombines TRBV28 with TRBJ2-2; 7 bases match TRBD2. CDR1 MDHEN and CDR2 SYDVKM come from the germline V gene. V was pared by 4 bases and J by 5 bases, with 10 bases of the junction left unmatched. The CDR3 length is 16 residues.

This sequence joins TRBV5-4 and TRBJ1-1; weak D call: TRBD1 (6 bases). Germline CDR1 is SGHNT and CDR2 is YYREEE (reference sequence). V shed 4 bases and J shed 4 bases, with 11 bases lying between them. This CDR3 spans 13 amino acids. The CDR3 reads CASSIQGSTEAFF. The CDR3 DNA follows: TGTGCCAGCAGCATACAGGGTTCCACTGAAGCTTTCTTT.

About this clone itself: The junction departs from the called germline gene at one end, perhaps through a read error. The sample holds other DNA sequences that translate to the same CDR3. This chain connects TRBV9 to TRBJ2-1; D call uncertain. CDR3 length: 14 residues. Germline assignment: CDR1 SGDLS and CDR2 YYNGEE. This CDR3 is CASSVGGSHNEQFF. CDR3 nucleotide sequence: TGTGCCAGCAGCGTAGGTGGCTCCCACAATGAGCAGTTCTTC.